This T cell receptor beta chain emerged from a study of CD8+ T cells in alopecia areata. Study context: For the treated group, dosing was oral tofacitinib at 5 to 10 mg twice daily.

Treatment indicated: oral pan-JAK inhibitor, 5-10 mg twice daily. Alopecia areata patients provided lesional scalp punch biopsies and peripheral blood, both collected for the study. Germline values: CDR1 MGHRA, CDR2 YSYEKL. V was trimmed by 1 base and J by 2 bases, leaving 9 bases between them. This CDR3 has 15 amino acids. Reverse transcription of extracted RNA yielded cDNA, which provided the sequencing template. Profiled with immunoSEQ multiplex PCR; TCRdb holds only in-frame clones, not every one. Of 120,000 or so clones detected, less than 75% appear once; the ten largest clones hold under 35%. This clone showed up just a few times. Its antigen is unidentified. Study results and limitations: Scalp clonality decreased significantly with tofacitinib, and so did expanded CD8+ clones among the top 100. It was lesional scalp, especially alopecia totalis/universalis, that showed higher clonality than normal scalp.

This clonotype originated in a human donor with alopecia areata. This material consisted of CD8+ T cells sorted from blood, taken at week 4, from a patient treated with tofacitinib. V is TRBV4-1 and J is TRBJ1-5, with D hard to call. The CDR3 DNA follows: TGCGCCAGCAGCCAAGGTTTTCGGGGCAATCAGCCCCAGCATTTT. It translates to CASSQGFRGNQPQHF.